The rows below give T cell receptor beta chains drawn from one sample of a study of cytomegalovirus exposure and HLA in healthy donors. Sequencing was performed with immunoSEQ multiplex PCR; in TCRdb, only in-frame clones are kept and a portion is missing. The table includes 99,000 or so clones, over 80% detected once. What was sequenced was PBMCs. These TCRs come from a man younger than 30 in good health and CMV-seronegative. Each CDR3 is given with its conserved first and last residue. A D gene is named only where the DNA matches it firmly. Clone sizes are given selectively: once, few, many, or a class where the clone is expanded.

D gene: TRBD1; J gene: TRBJ1-5; clone size: NA; V gene: TRBV6-6; CDR3 protein: CASSTAGTEAQHF; CDR3 DNA: TGTGCCAGCAGTACCGCCGGGACAGAAGCCCAGCATTTT
D gene: NA; J gene: TRBJ1-1; clone size: NA; V gene: TRBV19; CDR3 protein: CASSIGLAGTEAFF; CDR3 DNA: TGTGCCAGTAGTATTGGTCTCGCGGGCACTGAAGCTTTCTTT
D gene: TRBD1; J gene: TRBJ2-1; clone size: NA; V gene: TRBV6-4; CDR3 protein: CASSVLGQGDDEQFF; CDR3 DNA: TGTGCCAGCAGTGTTCTGGGACAGGGGGACGATGAGCAGTTCTTC
D gene: NA; J gene: TRBJ1-1; clone size: NA; V gene: TRBV25-1; CDR3 protein: CASSEPDKNTEAFF; CDR3 DNA: TGTGCCAGCAGTGAACCGGACAAGAACACTGAAGCTTTCTTT
D gene: NA; J gene: TRBJ1-1; clone size: NA; V gene: TRBV4-2; CDR3 protein: CASSQDFQKGNTEAFF; CDR3 DNA: TGTGCCAGCAGCCAAGATTTTCAAAAGGGGAATACTGAAGCTTTCTTT
D gene: NA; J gene: TRBJ2-7; clone size: NA; V gene: TRBV11-3; CDR3 protein: CASSLGPGGGAEQYF; CDR3 DNA: TGTGCCAGCAGCTTAGGCCCAGGGGGAGGAGCCGAGCAGTACTTC
D gene: TRBD2; J gene: TRBJ2-1; clone size: NA; V gene: TRBV28; CDR3 protein: CASSYRGVNNEQFF; CDR3 DNA: TGTGCCAGCAGTTATCGGGGGGTTAACAATGAGCAGTTCTTC
D gene: TRBD1; J gene: TRBJ1-5; clone size: NA; V gene: TRBV13; CDR3 protein: CASSRTGIDQPQHF; CDR3 DNA: TGTGCCAGCAGCCGGACAGGGATCGATCAGCCCCAGCATTTT
D gene: NA; J gene: TRBJ2-2; clone size: once; V gene: TRBV7-2; CDR3 protein: CASSLALGTGELFF; CDR3 DNA: TGTGCCAGCAGCTTAGCATTAGGGACAGGGGAGCTGTTTTTT
D gene: NA; J gene: TRBJ2-2; clone size: once; V gene: TRBV27; CDR3 protein: CASSLRDTGELFF; CDR3 DNA: TGTGCCAGCAGTTTAAGAGACACCGGGGAGCTGTTTTTT
D gene: TRBD2; J gene: TRBJ2-3; clone size: NA; V gene: TRBV12-5; CDR3 protein: CASKVRTSGFYEDTQYF; CDR3 DNA: TGTGCTAGTAAGGTTCGGACTAGCGGGTTCTACGAAGATACGCAGTATTTT